One sample yielded the 29 T cell receptor beta chains listed below, sequenced in a study of a mutant IDH1 vaccine in newly diagnosed glioma. Regarding time point: week 35, safety follow-up. The vaccine gave 300 ug of a 20-mer mutant IDH1 peptide subcutaneously per dose. Their antigens remain unidentified. Libraries were prepared by immunoSEQ multiplex PCR; TCRdb keeps only in-frame clonotypes and omits some of them. The table has roughly 49,000 clones, almost 95% seen once. Specimen: PBMCs, collected from a glioma patient whose treatment included an IDH1 peptide vaccine. The receptors here all came from a man in his fifties with glioma.

The chain couples TRBV7-2 to TRBJ2-7, with a weak D call TRBD1 (6 bases). This CDR3 has 15 residues. CDR1 and CDR2 (germline): SGHTA, FQGNSA. Trimming cost V 1 base and J 6 bases, with 16 bases left between them. CDR3 loop: CASSLEGDLTIEQYF. In DNA form, the CDR3 reads TGTGCCAGCAGCTTAGAGGGGGACCTTACGATCGAGCAGTACTTC. Supplemented by reference TRBV7-2 and TRBJ2-7, the full variable domain reads GAGVSQSPSNKVTEKGKDVELRCDPISGHTALYWYRQSLGQGLEFLIYFQGNSAPDKSGLPSDRFSAERTGGSVSTLTIQRTQQEDSAVYLCASSLEGDLTIEQYFGPGTRLTVT.

This chain connects TRBV29-1 to TRBJ1-4; D not certain. The CDR3 sequence is 13 residues long. V lost 4 bases and J lost 4, with 10 bases in between. Germline V gene sequence: CDR1 SQVTM, CDR2 ANQGSEA. CDR3 region: CSVVESYNEKLFF. As DNA, the CDR3 is TGCAGCGTTGTAGAGTCCTATAATGAAAAACTGTTTTTT.

The chain combines TRBV5-4 with TRBJ2-3, with a possible D match to TRBD2 (6 bases). Germline CDR1 and CDR2: SGHNT and YYREEE (reference sequence). V was clipped by 4 bases and J by 4 bases, with 10 bases between them. This CDR3 contains 13 residues. The CDR3 loop is CASSPASADTQYF. CDR3 nucleotide sequence: TGTGCCAGCAGCCCGGCTAGCGCAGATACGCAGTATTTT. Based on the CDR3 plus reference TRBV5-4 and TRBJ2-3, the full variable domain is ETGVTQSPTHLIKTRGQQVTLRCSSQSGHNTVSWYQQALGQGPQFIFQYYREEENGRGNFPPRFSGLQFPNYSSELNVNALELDDSALYLCASSPASADTQYFGPGTRLTVL.

The genes are TRBV9 and TRBJ1-1; D ambiguous. The length of the CDR3 is 17 residues. Trimming shortened V by 0 bases and J by 0 bases, and 15 bases separated the two germline ends. Germline CDR1 is SGDLS and CDR2 is YYNGEE. CDR3 protein: CASSVAFGDGVNTEAFF. The CDR3, as DNA: TGTGCCAGCAGCGTAGCTTTTGGGGATGGTGTGAACACTGAAGCTTTCTTT. Together with reference TRBV9 and TRBJ1-1, the CDR3 gives the full variable domain: DSGVTQTPKHLITATGQRVTLRCSPRSGDLSVYWYQQSLDQGLQFLIQYYNGEERAKGNILERFSAQQFPDLHSELNLSSLELGDSALYFCASSVAFGDGVNTEAFFGQGTRLTVV.

This chain connects TRBV30 to TRBJ1-1; D is ambiguous. With 0 bases removed from V and 7 bases from J, the gap between germline ends came to 12 bases. The V gene's germline CDR1 is GTSNPN and CDR2 SVGIG (reference sequence). This CDR3 has 13 residues. The CDR3 DNA reads TGTGCCTGGAGTGTAGTCGGGGAGCGTGAAGCTTTCTTT. This encodes CAWSVVGEREAFF.

The rearrangement joins TRBV18 to TRBJ1-5; no clear D. The V gene's germline CDR1 is KGHSH and CDR2 LQKENI. This CDR3 region has 13 residues. Trimming cost V 3 bases and J 5 bases, with 8 bases left between them. The CDR3 bases are TGTGCCAGCTCACCCAGCGCGGATCAGCCCCAGCATTTT. It codes for CASSPSADQPQHF. Looking up the rest from reference TRBV18 and TRBJ1-5 gives the full variable domain: NAGVMQNPRHLVRRRGQEARLRCSPMKGHSHVYWYRQLPEEGLKFMVYLQKENIIDESGMPKERFSAEFPKEGPSILRIQQVVRGDSAAYFCASSPSADQPQHFGDGTRLSIL.

This sequence joins TRBV29-1 and TRBJ1-2, with D unclear. This CDR3 has 11 residues. Germline V gene sequence: CDR1 SQVTM, CDR2 ANQGSEA. Trimming removed 7 bases from V and 8 bases from J, with 14 bases in between. The chain's CDR3 is CSALDGEGYTF. CDR3 sequence (DNA): TGCAGCGCCCTGGACGGGGAAGGCTACACCTTC.

The genes are TRBV30 and TRBJ2-1; D unresolved. The germline CDR1 and CDR2 sequences are GTSNPN and SVGIG (reference sequence). The CDR3 is 16 amino acids. Deletions cut 3 bases from V and 4 bases from J, with 19 bases between. CDR3 in amino acids: CAWRHGSWALYNEQFF. DNA of the CDR3: TGTGCCTGGAGGCACGGATCCTGGGCCCTTTACAATGAGCAGTTCTTC.

The CDR3, as DNA: TGTGCCAGCAGGGACAGGGGGAACACTGAAGCTTTCTTT. This encodes CASRDRGNTEAFF. V gene TRBV6-6 combines with J gene TRBJ1-1, with 9 bases lining up with TRBD1. The V and J ends lost 6 bases and 1 base, in that order; junction bases with no gene match: 0. There are 13 residues in the CDR3. Germline V gene data show CDR1 as MNHNY and CDR2 as SVGAGI (reference sequence).

The V gene is TRBV28, the J gene TRBJ2-7; 9 bases are a match to TRBD1. The length of the CDR3 is 14 residues. CDR1 MDHEN and CDR2 SYDVKM come from the germline V gene. The trim removed 5 bases at V and 2 bases at J, leaving 4 bases unmatched. CDR3 in DNA: TGTGCCAGCAGTCACGGGACAGGGACCTACGAGCAGTACTTC. It yields the protein CASSHGTGTYEQYF.

The rearrangement uses TRBV7-2 and TRBJ1-1, with D perhaps TRBD1 (6 bases). Per germline, CDR1 SGHTA and CDR2 FQGNSA. Trimming stripped 6 bases from V and 3 bases from J, with 20 bases between. The CDR3 totals 16 residues. In DNA form, the CDR3 reads TGTGCCAGCAGTTTCAACAGGGTTTATAGGGACACTGAAGCTTTCTTT. Amino acid sequence: CASSFNRVYRDTEAFF.

DNA for the CDR3: TGTGCCAGCACTCCCGGGGGAATTGACGAGCAGTACTTC. It specifies CASTPGGIDEQYF. This chain uses TRBV7-9 with TRBJ2-7; D possibly corresponds to TRBD2 (6 bases). The CDR3 is 13 residues long. Germline V gene lookup returns CDR1 SEHNR and CDR2 FQNEAQ (reference sequence). Deletions cut 7 bases from V and 5 bases from J, with 15 bases between.

The CDR3 nucleotides read TGCGCCAGCAGCCCGAACCCCGCGAACGGATACAATGAGCAGTTCTTC. Residues: CASSPNPANGYNEQFF. The chain has TRBV5-1 and TRBJ2-1, with no clear D. The CDR3 consists of 16 residues. The germline V and J ends were trimmed by 4 bases and 4 bases, with 18 bases remaining between them. Germline assignment: CDR1 SGHRS and CDR2 YFSETQ.

This clone was detected only a few times. This chain connects TRBV7-6 to TRBJ1-4; TRBD1 aligns across 9 bases. Germline trimming cut 1 base from V and 4 bases from J; bases unmatched to any gene: 10. The CDR3 totals 18 residues. The germline CDR1 and CDR2 sequences are SGHVS and FNYEAQ. The chain's CDR3 is CASSLVSGTGILNEKLFF. The CDR3 coding sequence is TGTGCCAGCAGCTTAGTGTCCGGGACAGGGATTCTTAATGAAAAACTGTTTTTT.

The chain couples TRBV28 to TRBJ1-1; weak D call: TRBD1 (5 bases). The CDR3 runs to 12 residues. Germline V gene lookup returns CDR1 MDHEN and CDR2 SYDVKM. V gave up 6 bases and J gave up 5 bases, with 10 bases separating them. CDR3 loop: CASSPRGTEAFF. DNA of the CDR3: TGTGCCAGCAGCCCCCGGGGGACTGAAGCTTTCTTT.

This chain uses TRBV28 with TRBJ1-2; D may be TRBD1 (6 bases). The V end was cut by 6 bases, the J end by 2 bases, with 10 bases between. CDR3 length: 13 amino acids. Germline loops: CDR1 MDHEN, CDR2 SYDVKM. CDR3 nucleotide sequence: TGTGCCAGCAGCCGAGACAGGAACTATGGCTACACCTTC. It yields the protein CASSRDRNYGYTF.

The V and J genes are TRBV11-3 and TRBJ2-1; tentatively, D is TRBD2 (6 bases). The germline V gene has CDR1 SGHNT and CDR2 YENEEA. The CDR3 has 14 residues. Trimming removed 3 bases from V and 7 bases from J, with 13 bases in between. The CDR3 region has the DNA TGTGCCAGCAGCTTCACGGGACTCCGAAATGAGCAGTTCTTC. It translates to CASSFTGLRNEQFF.

The genes are TRBV19 and TRBJ1-4; 9 nucleotides agree with TRBD1. The ends lost 5 bases at V and 10 bases at J; junction bases unmatched: 11. This CDR3 is 15 amino acids long. The V gene's germline CDR1 is LNHDA and CDR2 SQIVND (reference sequence). The CDR3 nucleotides read TGTGCCAGTAGTTCCGCCCCGGGACAGGGCGGAAAACTGTTTTTT. Its translation: CASSSAPGQGGKLFF.

This rearrangement joins TRBV5-4 to TRBJ2-5, with D perhaps TRBD2 (6 bases). This CDR3 region has 15 residues. Trimming shortened V by 4 bases and J by 4 bases, and 17 bases separated the two germline ends. Germline CDR1 is SGHNT and CDR2 is YYREEE (reference sequence). CDR3 in DNA: TGTGCCAGCAGCGCACCCCGGGGAGCGGGAGAGACCCAGTACTTC. Encoded protein: CASSAPRGAGETQYF.

The chain recombines TRBV27 with TRBJ1-6; D may be TRBD1 (5 bases). Germline V gives CDR1 MNHEY, CDR2 SMNVEV (reference sequence). Between the trimmed V and J ends, which lost 6 bases and 5 bases, there was a span of 11 bases. CDR3 size: 14 residues. The DNA for the CDR3 is TGTGCCAGCAGCCAAAGACAGAATAATTCACCCCTCCACTTT. It yields the protein CASSQRQNNSPLHF.

This chain links TRBV30 with TRBJ1-4; D unclear. Germline values: CDR1 GTSNPN, CDR2 SVGIG (reference sequence). V was clipped by 2 bases and J by 2 bases, with 9 bases between them. The CDR3 runs to 14 residues. Written as DNA, the CDR3 is TGTGCCTGGAGTCTCAGGCGGACTAATGAAAAACTGTTTTTT. It translates to CAWSLRRTNEKLFF.

The chain uses TRBV19 and TRBJ2-7, with D tentatively TRBD1 or TRBD2 (6 bases each). The CDR3 spans 14 residues. The V end was cut by 3 bases, the J end by 3 bases, with 12 bases between. From germline, CDR1 is LNHDA and CDR2 SQIVND (reference sequence). CDR3 in amino acids: CASSMAGGDYEQYF. The CDR3 DNA sequence: TGTGCCAGTAGTATGGCCGGGGGCGACTACGAGCAGTACTTC.

The rearrangement links TRBV28 to TRBJ1-3; 9 nucleotides align to TRBD1. After removal of 4 bases from V and 0 bases from J, the junction contained 4 bases not matched to a gene. The germline V gene has CDR1 MDHEN and CDR2 SYDVKM. The CDR3 runs 16 residues. The CDR3 spells CASSSRDRVSGNTIYF. The CDR3 nucleotides are TGTGCCAGCAGTTCCCGGGACAGGGTCTCTGGAAACACCATATATTTT.

The J gene is TRBJ1-2, the V gene TRBV5-1; 7 nucleotides match TRBD1. Germline values: CDR1 SGHRS, CDR2 YFSETQ. CDR3 length: 15 amino acids. With V trimmed by 1 base and J by 1 base, 4 bases remained unmatched. The CDR3 sequence: CASSLTGENNYGYTF. The DNA of the CDR3 is TGCGCCAGCAGCTTGACAGGGGAAAATAACTATGGCTACACCTTC.

This chain connects TRBV6-7 to TRBJ2-2, with TRBD2 as a possible D gene (6 bases). Being an ORF, TRBV6-7 has a function that is uncertain. With 0 bases removed from V and 7 bases from J, the gap between germline ends came to 15 bases. This CDR3 contains 16 residues. CDR3 loop: CASSYSRGSFVGELFF. CDR3 nucleotides: TGTGCCAGCAGTTACTCGCGGGGATCTTTCGTCGGGGAGCTGTTTTTT.

This chain uses TRBV27 with TRBJ2-2, with a tentative D call TRBD1 (5 bases). There are 16 residues in the CDR3. V lost 3 bases and J lost 2, with 13 bases in between. CDR1 is MNHEY and CDR2 is SMNVEV in the germline V gene (reference sequence). For the CDR3, the DNA is TGTGCCAGCAGTTTGGCAGGTGACAGCAACACCGGGGAGCTGTTTTTT. Protein sequence: CASSLAGDSNTGELFF.

This rearrangement joins TRBV28 to TRBJ1-2; no firm D call. The CDR3 has 13 residues. V lost 5 bases and J lost 3, with 10 bases in between. Germline V gene lookup returns CDR1 MDHEN and CDR2 SYDVKM. CDR3 sequence: CASSMNSDYGYTF. DNA of the CDR3: TGTGCCAGCAGTATGAACAGTGACTATGGCTACACCTTC.

The chain's CDR3 is CASSDPTSGSYEQYF. The CDR3 bases are TGCGCCAGCAGTGACCCGACTAGCGGGAGCTACGAGCAGTACTTC. The genes are TRBV10-1 and TRBJ2-7; 12 bases line up with TRBD2. V shed 3 bases and J 3 bases; nucleotides not matched to a gene: 3. In germline, CDR1 is WNHNN, CDR2 SYGVQD (reference sequence). This CDR3 contains 15 residues.

The CDR3 reads CASSLGAGGYNEQFF. Here the CDR3 DNA reads TGCGCCAGCAGCTTGGGAGCGGGAGGCTACAATGAGCAGTTCTTC. The genes are TRBV5-1 and TRBJ2-1; the match to TRBD2 covers 9 bases. Looked up from germline, CDR1 is SGHRS and CDR2 is YFSETQ. With V trimmed by 0 bases and J by 3 bases, 1 base remained unmatched. This CDR3 region has 15 residues.